This T cell receptor (beta chain) was recorded in a study of T-cell memory formation after mild COVID-19. Study overall: TCR clusters mostly belonged to single donors.

5'RACE primed at constant segments yielded TCR alpha and TCR beta cDNA libraries bearing sample barcodes and UMIs. Each CDR3 protein is one row after TCRdb ran MiXCR on the 5' RACE reads. Of 400,000 to 500,000 distinct CDR3 sequences listed, roughly a quarter are singletons. This clonotype has a count of ten or more. Antigen: not known. The CDR3 runs 16 residues. Trimming cost V 1 base and J 9 bases; bases outside gene matches: 10. The germline gives CDR1 SGHTA, CDR2 FQGNSA. Findings and limits, study-wide: Memory from before infection featured some responding clones, which suggests cross-reactive memory joined. Whether second-wave clones peaking at day 37 were SARS-CoV-2 specific went unconfirmed.

The chain combines TRBV7-2 with TRBJ2-3, with 10 bases matching TRBD2. This clonotype was sampled from an adult woman who had mild COVID-19 (a few samples of this study predate the infection). Cell type and time point are not known. The material sequenced was PBMCs or a T cell subset sorted from them (not recorded which). This CDR3 is CASSLGSSGGGNTQYF. As DNA, the CDR3 is TGTGCCAGCAGCTTAGGATCTAGCGGGGGCGGGAACACGCAGTATTTT.